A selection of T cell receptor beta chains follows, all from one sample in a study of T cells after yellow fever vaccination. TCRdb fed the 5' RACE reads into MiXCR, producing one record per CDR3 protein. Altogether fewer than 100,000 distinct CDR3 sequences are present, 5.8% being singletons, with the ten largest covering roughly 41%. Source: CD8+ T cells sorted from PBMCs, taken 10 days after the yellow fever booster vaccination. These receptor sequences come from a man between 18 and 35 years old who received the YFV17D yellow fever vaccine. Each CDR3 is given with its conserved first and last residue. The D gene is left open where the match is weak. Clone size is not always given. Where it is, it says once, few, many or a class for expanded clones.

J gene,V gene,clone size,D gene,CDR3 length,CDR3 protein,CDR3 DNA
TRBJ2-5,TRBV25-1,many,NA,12,CASSENWETQYF,TGTGCCAGCAGTGAAAACTGGGAGACCCAGTACTTC
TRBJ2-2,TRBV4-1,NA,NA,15,CASRGELVGTGELFF,TGCGCCAGCAGGGGGGAACTAGTAGGCACCGGGGAGCTGTTTTTT
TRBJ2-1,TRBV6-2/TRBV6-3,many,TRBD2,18,CASSYTTSGGVSNNEQFF,TGTGCCAGCAGTTACACGACTAGCGGGGGGGTGTCGAACAATGAGCAGTTCTTC
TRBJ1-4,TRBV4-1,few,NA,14,CASSQAATNEKLFF,TGCGCCAGCAGCCAAGCGGCAACTAATGAAAAACTGTTTTTT
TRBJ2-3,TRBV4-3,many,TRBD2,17,CASSQDGTSGGTDTQYF,TGCGCCAGCAGCCAAGATGGGACTAGCGGGGGCACAGATACGCAGTATTTT
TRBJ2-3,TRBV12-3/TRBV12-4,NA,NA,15,CASSLTGAGTDTQYF,TGTGCCAGCAGCCTAACCGGGGCAGGCACAGATACGCAGTATTTT
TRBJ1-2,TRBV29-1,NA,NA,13,CSVREGSNYGYTF,TGCAGCGTCCGTGAGGGCAGTAACTATGGCTACACCTTC
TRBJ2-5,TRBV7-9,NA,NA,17,CASSYFPPGQSRETQYF,TGTGCCAGCAGCTATTTCCCCCCGGGTCAGTCCCGGGAGACCCAGTACTTC
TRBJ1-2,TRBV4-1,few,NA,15,CASSRTWTDVYGYTF,TGCGCCAGCAGCCGAACTTGGACAGACGTCTATGGCTACACCTTC
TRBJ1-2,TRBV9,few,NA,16,CASSVGYRAFDYGYTF,TGTGCCAGCAGCGTAGGGTACAGGGCGTTTGACTATGGCTACACCTTC
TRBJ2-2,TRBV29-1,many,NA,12,CSGVKGTGELFF,TGCAGCGGGGTAAAGGGGACCGGGGAGCTGTTTTTT
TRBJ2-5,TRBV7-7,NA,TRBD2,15,CASTPGLAVQETQYF,TGTGCTAGCACTCCGGGGCTAGCGGTACAAGAGACCCAGTACTTC
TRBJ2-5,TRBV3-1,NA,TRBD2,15,CASSQVRDYQETQYF,TGTGCCAGCAGCCAAGTGAGGGACTATCAAGAGACCCAGTACTTC
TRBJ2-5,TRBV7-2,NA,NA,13,CASGTGPGETQYF,TGTGCCAGCGGCACAGGGCCGGGGGAGACCCAGTACTTC
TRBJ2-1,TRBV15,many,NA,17,CATSRTSSGASGNEQFF,TGTGCCACCAGCAGGACTTCATCCGGGGCGTCCGGGAATGAGCAGTTCTTC
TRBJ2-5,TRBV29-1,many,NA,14,CSVEDPRGRLTQYF,TGCAGCGTTGAAGACCCCCGGGGGCGCCTGACCCAGTACTTC
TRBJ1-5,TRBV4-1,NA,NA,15,CASSQDYRSNQPQHF,TGCGCCAGCAGCCAAGATTACAGGAGCAATCAGCCCCAGCATTTT
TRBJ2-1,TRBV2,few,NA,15,CASSQGTGPSDEQFF,TGTGCCAGCAGTCAAGGAACCGGGCCTAGTGATGAGCAGTTCTTC
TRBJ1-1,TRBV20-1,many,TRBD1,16,CSAAPPDRPDWGEAFF,TGCAGTGCCGCACCCCCGGACAGGCCGGATTGGGGTGAAGCTTTCTTT
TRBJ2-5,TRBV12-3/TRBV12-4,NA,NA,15,CASSLGSPWGETQYF,TGTGCCAGCAGTTTAGGGAGTCCCTGGGGAGAGACCCAGTACTTC
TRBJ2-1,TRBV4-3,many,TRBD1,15,CASSQEGQGWDEQFF,TGCGCCAGCAGCCAAGAGGGACAGGGGTGGGATGAGCAGTTCTTC
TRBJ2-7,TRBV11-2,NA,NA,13,CASSFTGSNEQYF,TGTGCCAGCAGCTTTACAGGGAGCAACGAGCAGTACTTC
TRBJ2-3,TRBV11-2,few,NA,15,CASSSDSRLPDTQYF,TGTGCCAGCAGCTCGGACTCGCGCCTTCCAGATACGCAGTATTTT
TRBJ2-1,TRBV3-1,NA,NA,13,CASSQGGYNEQFF,TGTGCCAGCAGCCAAGGGGGGTACAATGAGCAGTTCTTC
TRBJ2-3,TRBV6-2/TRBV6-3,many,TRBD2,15,CASSEGPGGTDTQYF,TGTGCCAGCAGTGAAGGACCGGGGGGGACAGATACGCAGTATTTT
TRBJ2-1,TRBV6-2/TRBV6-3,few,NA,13,CASSGLARDEQFF,TGTGCCAGCAGTGGACTCGCTCGGGATGAGCAGTTCTTC
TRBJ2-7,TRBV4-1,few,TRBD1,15,CASSPIRQGNHEQYF,TGCGCCAGCAGCCCGATCAGACAGGGTAACCACGAGCAGTACTTC
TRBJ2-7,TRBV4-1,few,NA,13,CASSQDDPGPRNF,TGCGCCAGCAGCCAAGATGATCCGGGGCCAAGGAACTTC
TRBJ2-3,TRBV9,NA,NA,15,CASSVGGGARDTQYF,TGTGCCAGCAGCGTAGGAGGAGGGGCCCGCGATACGCAGTATTTT